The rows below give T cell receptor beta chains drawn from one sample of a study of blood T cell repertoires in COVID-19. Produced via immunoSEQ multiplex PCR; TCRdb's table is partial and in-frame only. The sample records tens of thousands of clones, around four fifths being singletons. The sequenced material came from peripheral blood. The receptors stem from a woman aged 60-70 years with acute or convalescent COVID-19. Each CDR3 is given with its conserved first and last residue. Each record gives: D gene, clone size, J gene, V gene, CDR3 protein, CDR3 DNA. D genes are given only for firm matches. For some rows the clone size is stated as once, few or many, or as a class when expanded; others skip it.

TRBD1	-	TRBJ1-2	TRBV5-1	CASSLGQGGGYTF	TGCGCCAGCAGCTTGGGACAGGGCGGCGGCTACACCTTC
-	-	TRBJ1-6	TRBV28	CASSFSIRNNSPLHF	TGTGCCAGCAGTTTTTCAATCAGAAATAATTCACCCCTCCACTTT
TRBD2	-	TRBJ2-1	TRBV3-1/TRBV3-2	CAVSGGASGGTSSYNEQFF	TGTGCCGTATCCGGCGGGGCTAGCGGGGGGACCAGCTCCTACAATGAGCAGTTCTTC
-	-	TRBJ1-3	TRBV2	CASTISGNTIYF	TGTGCCAGCACTATATCTGGAAACACCATATATTTT
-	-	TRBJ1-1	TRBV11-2	CASSLRGLNTEAFF	TGTGCCAGCAGCTTGAGAGGCCTGAACACTGAAGCTTTCTTT
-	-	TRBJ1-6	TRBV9	CASSVEGRPGLDSPLHF	TGTGCCAGCAGCGTAGAGGGCAGGCCGGGGTTGGATTCACCCCTCCACTTT
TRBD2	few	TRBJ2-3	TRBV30	CAWSRASGGTDTQYF	TGTGCCTGGAGTAGAGCTAGCGGGGGCACAGATACGCAGTATTTT
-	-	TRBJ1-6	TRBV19	CASSINGNSPLHF	TGTGCCAGTAGTATAAACGGGAATTCACCCCTCCACTTT
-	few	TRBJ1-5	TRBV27	CASSQQIGGNQPQHF	TGTGCCAGCAGCCAACAGATAGGGGGAAATCAGCCCCAGCATTTT
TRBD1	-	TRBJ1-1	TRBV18	CASSGDRVLNTEAFF	TGTGCCAGCTCAGGGGACAGGGTGCTCAACACTGAAGCTTTCTTT